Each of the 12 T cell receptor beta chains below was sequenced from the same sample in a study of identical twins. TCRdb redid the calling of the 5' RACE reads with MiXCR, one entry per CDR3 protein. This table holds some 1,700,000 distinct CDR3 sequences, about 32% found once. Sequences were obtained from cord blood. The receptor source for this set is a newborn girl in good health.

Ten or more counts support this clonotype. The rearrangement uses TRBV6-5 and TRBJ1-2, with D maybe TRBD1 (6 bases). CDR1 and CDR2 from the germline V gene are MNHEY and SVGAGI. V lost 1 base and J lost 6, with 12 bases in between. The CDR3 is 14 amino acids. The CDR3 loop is CASSYLQRGNGYTF. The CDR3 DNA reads TGTGCCAGCAGTTACTTACAGAGGGGGAATGGCTACACCTTC.

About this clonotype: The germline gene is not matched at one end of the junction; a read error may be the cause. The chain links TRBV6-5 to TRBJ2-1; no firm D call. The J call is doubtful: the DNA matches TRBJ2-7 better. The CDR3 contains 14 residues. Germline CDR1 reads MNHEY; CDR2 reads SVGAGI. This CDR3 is CASSYGSGSYGQYF. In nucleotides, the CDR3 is TGTGCCAGCAGTTACGGGTCCGGCTCCTACGGGCAGTACTTC.

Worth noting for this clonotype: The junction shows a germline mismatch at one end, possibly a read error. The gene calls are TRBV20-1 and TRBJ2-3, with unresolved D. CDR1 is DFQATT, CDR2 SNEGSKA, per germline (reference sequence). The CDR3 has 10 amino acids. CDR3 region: CGAKRDTQYF. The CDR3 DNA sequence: TGCGGTGCTAAAAGAGATACGCAGTATTTT.

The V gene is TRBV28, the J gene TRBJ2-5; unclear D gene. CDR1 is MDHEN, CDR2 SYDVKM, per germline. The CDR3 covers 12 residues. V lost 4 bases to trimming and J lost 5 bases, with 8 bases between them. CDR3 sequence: CASSSVAETQYF. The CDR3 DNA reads TGTGCCAGCAGTTCGGTGGCGGAGACCCAGTACTTC.

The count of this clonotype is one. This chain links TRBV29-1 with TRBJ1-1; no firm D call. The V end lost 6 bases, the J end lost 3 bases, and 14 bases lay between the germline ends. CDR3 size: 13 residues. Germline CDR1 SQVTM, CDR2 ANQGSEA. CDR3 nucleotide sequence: TGCAGCGTAGCTAAACAGAGGGACACTGAAGCTTTCTTT. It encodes CSVAKQRDTEAFF.

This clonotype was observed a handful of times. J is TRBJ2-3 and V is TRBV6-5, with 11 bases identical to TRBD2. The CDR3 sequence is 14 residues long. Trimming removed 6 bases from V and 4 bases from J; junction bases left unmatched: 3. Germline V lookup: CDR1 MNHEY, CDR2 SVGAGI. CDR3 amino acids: CASRTSGGPDTQYF. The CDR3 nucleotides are TGTGCCAGCAGAACTAGCGGGGGACCAGATACGCAGTATTTT.

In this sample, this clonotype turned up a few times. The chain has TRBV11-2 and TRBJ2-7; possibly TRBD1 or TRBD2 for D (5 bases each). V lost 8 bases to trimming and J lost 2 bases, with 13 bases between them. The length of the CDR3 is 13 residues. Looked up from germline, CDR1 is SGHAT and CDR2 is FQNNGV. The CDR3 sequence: CASGRQLPYEQYF. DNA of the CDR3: TGTGCCAGCGGGAGACAGCTGCCCTACGAGCAGTACTTC.

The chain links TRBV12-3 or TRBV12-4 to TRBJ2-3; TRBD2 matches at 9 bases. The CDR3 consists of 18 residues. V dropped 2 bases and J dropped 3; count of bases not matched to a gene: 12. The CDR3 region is CASSLSYRGLAGTDTQYF. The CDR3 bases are TGTGCCAGCAGTTTAAGTTATCGCGGGCTAGCGGGGACAGATACGCAGTATTTT.

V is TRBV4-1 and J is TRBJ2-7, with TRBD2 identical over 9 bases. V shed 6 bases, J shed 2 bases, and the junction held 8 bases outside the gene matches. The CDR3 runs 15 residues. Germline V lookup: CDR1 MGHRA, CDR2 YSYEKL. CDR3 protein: CASSPAGGRTYEQYF. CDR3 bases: TGCGCCAGCAGTCCTGCGGGGGGGCGCACCTACGAGCAGTACTTC.

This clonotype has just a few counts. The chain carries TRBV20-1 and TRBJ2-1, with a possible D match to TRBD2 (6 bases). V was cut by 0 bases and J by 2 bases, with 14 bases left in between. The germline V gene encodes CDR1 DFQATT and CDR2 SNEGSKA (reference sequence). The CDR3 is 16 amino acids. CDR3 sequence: CSARDWWRLAYNEQFF. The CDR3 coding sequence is TGCAGTGCTAGAGATTGGTGGCGACTAGCCTACAATGAGCAGTTCTTC.

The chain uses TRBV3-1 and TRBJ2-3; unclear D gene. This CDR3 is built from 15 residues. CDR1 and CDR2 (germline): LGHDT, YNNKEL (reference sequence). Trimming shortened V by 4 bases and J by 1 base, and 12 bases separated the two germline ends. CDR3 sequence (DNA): TGTGCCAGCAGCCCGGACGACGAGCGCACAGATACGCAGTATTTT. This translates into CASSPDDERTDTQYF.

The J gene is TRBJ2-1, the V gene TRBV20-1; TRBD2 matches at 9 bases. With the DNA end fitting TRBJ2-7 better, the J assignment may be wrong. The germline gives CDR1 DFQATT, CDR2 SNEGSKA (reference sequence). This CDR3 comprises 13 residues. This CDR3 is CSARERGAYEQYF. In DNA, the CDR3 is TGCAGTGCTAGGGAGCGGGGGGCCTACGAGCAGTACTTC.